The T cell receptor (beta chain) under discussion was sequenced for a study of Tregs in tolerant kidney transplant recipients. General study results and limits: In tolerant patients, donor-specific Tregs outgrew total Tregs, suggesting antigen-driven expansion.

Unstimulated Tregs (CD4+CD25+CD127-) and CD4+CD25- non-Tregs were sorted from PBMCs. Data came from immunoSEQ multiplex PCR; TCRdb stores just in-frame clones and leaves some out. The data show about 94,000 clones, roughly 93% seen once. This CDR3 region has 14 residues. Trimming removed 1 base from V and 9 bases from J, with 13 bases in between. Germline V lookup: CDR1 LGHNA, CDR2 YSLEER. This clone appeared a few times. Its target is unknown. The receptor was isolated from a human donor who received a combined kidney and bone marrow transplant. This chain joins TRBV4-3 and TRBJ1-3, with D maybe TRBD1 (5 bases). The source material was CD4+ T cells from blood, sampled before the transplant. The CDR3 protein is CASSQASLQGTIYF. DNA for the CDR3: TGCGCCAGCAGCCAAGCCAGTCTTCAGGGCACCATATATTTT.